This T cell receptor beta chain was observed in a study of T-cell memory formation after mild COVID-19. On this clonotype: Its specificity is unknown.

Germline values: CDR1 SGHRS, CDR2 YFSETQ. Trimming took 3 bases from V and 8 from J, leaving 20 bases between them. The length of the CDR3 is 15 residues. General study points: Later expanders leaned CD4+, whereas clones that contracted between day 15 and 85 were balanced CD4/CD8. The CD4+ clones that contracted clustered mainly within CM and EM, and the CD8+ clones concentrated in EMRA.

Using its own MiXCR run on the 5' RACE reads, TCRdb lists one record per CDR3 protein. The sample has about 560,000 distinct CDR3 sequences; approximately 19% are singletons. Input material: PBMCs or a T cell subset sorted from them (not recorded which). This TCR derives from an adult woman who had mild COVID-19 (a few samples of this study predate the infection). Cell type and time point are not known. The chain links TRBV5-1 to TRBJ1-2, with D possibly TRBD1 on 6 matching bases. The CDR3 here is CASSSFTGPPGGYTF. CDR3 nucleotide sequence: TGCGCCAGCAGCTCCTTTACAGGGCCTCCGGGAGGCTACACCTTC.